A single sample is the source of the 15 T cell receptor beta chains below, sequenced in a study of blood T cell repertoires in COVID-19. Using immunoSEQ multiplex PCR, the repertoire was profiled, and TCRdb retains in-frame clones only, with some absent. The data contain under 150,000 clones, around 82% of them singletons. Source material: peripheral blood. These receptors were taken from a woman in her forties or fifties with acute or convalescent COVID-19.

The genes are TRBV2 and TRBJ1-2; D not certain. Looked up from germline, CDR1 is SNHLY and CDR2 is FYNNEI. There are 11 residues in the CDR3. V lost 0 bases and J lost 8, with 4 bases in between. CDR3 in amino acids: CASSEARGYTF. The CDR3, as DNA: TGTGCCAGCAGTGAAGCGCGGGGCTACACCTTC. The variable domain in full, with the rest retrieved from reference TRBV2 and TRBJ1-2, is EPEVTQTPSHQVTQMGQEVILRCVPISNHLYFYWYRQILGQKVEFLVSFYNNEISEKSEIFDDQFSVERPDGSNFTLKIRSTKLEDSAMYFCASSEARGYTFGSGTRLTVV.

The rearrangement joins TRBV28 to TRBJ1-5, with D possibly matching TRBD1 (6 bases). Germline CDR1 is MDHEN and CDR2 is SYDVKM. With 6 bases removed from V and 6 bases from J, the gap between germline ends came to 15 bases. This CDR3 region has 14 residues. The CDR3 sequence: CASSTPGVGQPQHF. In DNA form, the CDR3 reads TGTGCCAGCAGCACCCCAGGGGTGGGTCAGCCCCAGCATTTT.

V usage is TRBV29-1 and J usage is TRBJ1-1; D uncertain. CDR3 size: 12 residues. Per the germline V gene, CDR1 is SQVTM and CDR2 is ANQGSEA. Trimming shortened V by 8 bases and J by 5 bases, and 15 bases separated the two germline ends. CDR3 sequence: CSTIGGSTEAFF. In nucleotides, the CDR3 is TGCAGCACCATTGGAGGAAGTACTGAAGCTTTCTTT.

This clone showed up just a few times. The chain has TRBV6-2 or TRBV6-3 and TRBJ1-1; no reliable D call. From germline, CDR1 is MNHEY and CDR2 SVGEGT. This CDR3 spans 13 amino acids. V lost 6 bases and J 1 base, leaving 9 bases between the germline ends. This CDR3 reads CASSRAGNTEAFF. The CDR3 DNA follows: TGTGCCAGCAGCCGTGCAGGGAACACTGAAGCTTTCTTT.

The chain employs TRBV7-2 and TRBJ2-5; tentative D call: TRBD1 (5 bases). The germline V and J ends were trimmed by 3 bases and 6 bases, with 29 bases remaining between them. Germline-derived CDR1 and CDR2 are SGHTA and FQGNSA. CDR3 length: 19 residues. The CDR3 sequence is CASSFLKTVRSGWKKTQYF. CDR3 nucleotides: TGTGCCAGCAGCTTCCTAAAAACTGTCCGGTCAGGGTGGAAAAAGACCCAGTACTTC.

J is TRBJ2-3 and V is TRBV19; tentatively, D is TRBD2 (6 bases). Between the trimmed V and J ends, which lost 3 bases and 0 bases, there was a span of 13 bases. The CDR3 is made up of 16 amino acids. Looked up from germline, CDR1 is LNHDA and CDR2 is SQIVND (reference sequence). CDR3 sequence: CASSIGGPISTDTQYF. CDR3 DNA: TGTGCCAGTAGTATCGGGGGACCCATTAGCACAGATACGCAGTATTTT.

The chain combines TRBV27 with TRBJ1-1; D remains ambiguous. The CDR3 contains 15 residues. Trimming took 0 bases from V and 0 from J, leaving 8 bases between them. Germline-derived CDR1 and CDR2 are MNHEY and SMNVEV (reference sequence). The CDR3 DNA sequence: TGTGCCAGCAGTTTATCGGAGGAGTTGAACACTGAAGCTTTCTTT. Translated: CASSLSEELNTEAFF.

This chain connects TRBV6-5 to TRBJ2-7; 10 nucleotides agree with TRBD1. Looked up from germline, CDR1 is MNHEY and CDR2 is SVGAGI. J lost 2 bases, V lost 4 bases, and 8 bases had no gene match. The CDR3 consists of 16 residues. The CDR3 coding sequence is TGTGCCAGCAGTTCCGTTTCGGGACAGGGGACCTACGAGCAGTACTTC. Translation gives CASSSVSGQGTYEQYF.

The J gene is TRBJ2-7, the V gene TRBV6-1; unclear D gene. From germline, CDR1 is MNHNS and CDR2 SASEGT. The CDR3 is made up of 13 amino acids. Trimming left V 2 bases short and J 4 bases short, with 9 bases between. The CDR3 DNA reads TGTGCCAGCAGTGAAAGCGTGGAATACGAGCAGTACTTC. Its translation is CASSESVEYEQYF.

V usage is TRBV3-1 (or the pseudogene TRBV3-2) and J usage is TRBJ2-7; TRBD1 matches at 7 bases. CDR3 length: 19 amino acids. Germline values: CDR1 LGHDT, CDR2 YNNKEL (reference sequence). With 1 base clipped from V and 0 bases from J, the junction kept 15 bases outside the gene matches. The CDR3 bases are TGTGCCAGCAGCCAAGCGGGACAGCCCCCCCAGATCTTCTCCTACGAGCAGTACTTC. This translates into CASSQAGQPPQIFSYEQYF.

The chain uses TRBV21-1 and TRBJ1-1. TRBV21-1 is a pseudogene locus. This CDR3 comprises 16 residues. The CDR3, as DNA: TGTGCCAGCAGCTCCCGCGGGGAGGGCGCCATCCCTGAAGCTTTCTTT. This codes for CASSSRGEGAIPEAFF.

The chain employs TRBV5-4 and TRBJ2-6; TRBD1 aligns across 8 bases. V lost 1 base, J lost 0 bases, and 3 bases stayed unmatched. Germline CDR1 and CDR2: SGHNT and YYREEE (reference sequence). The CDR3 covers 17 residues. The CDR3 coding sequence is TGTGCCAGCAGCTTGTCAGGGGGCAGCTCTGGGGCCAACGTCCTGACTTTC. Protein sequence: CASSLSGGSSGANVLTF.

The gene calls are TRBV11-3 and TRBJ1-1; D gene uncertain. The CDR3 contains 14 residues. Germline-derived CDR1 and CDR2 are SGHNT and YENEEA. Deletions cut 0 bases from V and 5 bases from J, with 10 bases between. The CDR3 is CASSLDNHRTEAFF. CDR3 DNA sequence: TGTGCCAGCAGCTTAGATAATCATAGAACTGAAGCTTTCTTT.

The chain has TRBV5-1 and TRBJ1-1; no reliable D call. Trimming pared 3 bases from V and 6 bases from J, leaving 12 bases between. The CDR3 runs to 13 residues. The germline CDR1 and CDR2 sequences are SGHRS and YFSETQ. CDR3 coding DNA: TGCGCCAGCAGCTCCCCAGCGGGCGCTGAAGCTTTCTTT. This encodes CASSSPAGAEAFF.

This chain links TRBV6-2 or TRBV6-3 with TRBJ2-7; TRBD2 might be the D (7 bases). This CDR3 contains 18 residues. CDR1 and CDR2 (germline): MNHEY, SVGEGT. V lost 5 bases, J lost 4 bases, and 27 bases lay in between. CDR3 in amino acids: CASSPTAGGASSHYEQYF. The CDR3 DNA sequence: TGTGCCAGCAGTCCGACGGCTGGGGGGGCCTCGTCTCATTACGAGCAGTACTTC.